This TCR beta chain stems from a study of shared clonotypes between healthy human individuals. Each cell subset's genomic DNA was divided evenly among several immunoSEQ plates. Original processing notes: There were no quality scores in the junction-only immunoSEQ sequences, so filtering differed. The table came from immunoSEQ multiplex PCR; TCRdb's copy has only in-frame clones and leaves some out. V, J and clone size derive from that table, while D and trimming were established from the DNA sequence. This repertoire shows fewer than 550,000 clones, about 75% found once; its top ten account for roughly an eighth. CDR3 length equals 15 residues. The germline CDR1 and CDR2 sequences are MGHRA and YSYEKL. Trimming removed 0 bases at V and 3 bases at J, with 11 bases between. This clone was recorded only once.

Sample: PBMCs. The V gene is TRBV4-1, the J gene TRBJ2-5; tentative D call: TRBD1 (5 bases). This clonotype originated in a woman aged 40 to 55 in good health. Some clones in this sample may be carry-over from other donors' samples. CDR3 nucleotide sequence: TGCGCCAGCAGCCAAGAAGGGGCCTTGAAAGAGACCCAGTACTTC. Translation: CASSQEGALKETQYF.